The 16 T cell receptor beta chains presented below share a single source sample, sequenced in a study of patients and donors after allogeneic stem cell transplantation. TCRdb itself ran the RT-PCR reads through MiXCR, one entry per CDR3 protein. The sample lists 70,000 to 85,000 distinct CDR3 sequences; less than 30% were seen once. Material for sequencing was blood, either unsorted or a sorted T cell fraction (not recorded which). These receptors were obtained from a human donor who was either an allogeneic HSCT recipient or a stem cell or donor lymphocyte infusion donor (not recorded which). It is not recorded whose cells these are; they may come from a transplant donor.

The chain recombines TRBV15 with TRBJ1-4; 8 positions agree with TRBD1. Looked up from germline, CDR1 is LNHNV and CDR2 is YYDKDF (reference sequence). The CDR3 is made up of 14 amino acids. The ends lost 1 base at V and 8 bases at J; junction bases unmatched: 3. The CDR3, as DNA: TGTGCCACCAGCAGAGTACAGGGGGAGGAAAAACTGTTTTTT. It codes for CATSRVQGEEKLFF.

This chain links TRBV2 with TRBJ2-4; D uncertain. V was clipped by 6 bases and J by 0 bases, with 6 bases between them. CDR3 length: 13 amino acids. The germline gives CDR1 SNHLY, CDR2 FYNNEI. The CDR3 bases are TGTGCCAGCAGGACCTTAGCCAAAAACATTCAGTACTTC. Amino acids: CASRTLAKNIQYF.

This clonotype was found many times. The CDR3: CASSLGSSGRGTDTQYF. In DNA form, the CDR3 reads TGTGCCAGCAGCTTAGGATCTAGCGGGAGGGGGACAGATACGCAGTATTTT. This chain connects TRBV7-2 to TRBJ2-3; 12 bases fit TRBD2. Looked up from germline, CDR1 is SGHTA and CDR2 is FQGNSA. V lost 1 base to trimming and J lost 3 bases; unmatched junction nucleotides: 5. The CDR3 consists of 17 residues.

This rearrangement joins TRBV3-1 to TRBJ1-2; 7 bases are a match to TRBD1. Germline CDR1 LGHDT, CDR2 YNNKEL (reference sequence). The junction had 0 bases not matched to a gene; V was cut back by 0 bases and J by 2 bases. The CDR3 consists of 14 residues. The chain's CDR3 is CASSQETGNYGYTF. The CDR3 coding sequence is TGTGCCAGCAGCCAAGAGACAGGGAACTATGGCTACACCTTC.

J is TRBJ2-7 and V is TRBV6-5; weak D call: TRBD1 (5 bases). The germline V gene has CDR1 MNHEY and CDR2 SVGAGI. V dropped 5 bases and J dropped 3 bases, with 8 bases sitting between them. The CDR3 loop spans 12 amino acids. The DNA for the CDR3 is TGTGCCAGCAGTCACGACAGCTACGAGCAGTACTTC. It codes for CASSHDSYEQYF.

The V call is TRBV27, the J call TRBJ1-6; 8 nucleotides line up with TRBD1. Per the germline V gene, CDR1 is MNHEY and CDR2 is SMNVEV (reference sequence). With V trimmed by 5 bases and J by 8 bases, 11 bases remained unmatched. This CDR3 has 16 residues. CDR3 loop: CASSPMGDRWYSPLHF. The CDR3 DNA reads TGTGCCAGCAGTCCTATGGGGGACAGGTGGTATTCACCCCTCCACTTT.

This rearrangement joins TRBV11-1 to TRBJ2-7; the D is unclear. Germline CDR1 is SGHAT and CDR2 is FQDESV (reference sequence). The CDR3 loop spans 11 amino acids. V gave up 5 bases and J gave up 4 bases, with 6 bases separating them. This CDR3 reads CASSDGYEQYF. The DNA for the CDR3 is TGTGCCAGCAGCGATGGGTACGAGCAGTACTTC.

This clonotype was observed a handful of times. This rearrangement joins TRBV9 to TRBJ2-1; 9 bases agree with TRBD1. CDR3 size: 17 residues. The V and J ends lost 3 bases and 4 bases, in that order; junction bases with no gene match: 11. Per the germline V gene, CDR1 is SGDLS and CDR2 is YYNGEE. The CDR3 DNA is TGTGCCAGCAGCGCGCCCCGTACAGGGGGCAAATACAATGAGCAGTTCTTC. It translates to CASSAPRTGGKYNEQFF. The whole variable domain, remainder taken from reference TRBV9 and TRBJ2-1, is DSGVTQTPKHLITATGQRVTLRCSPRSGDLSVYWYQQSLDQGLQFLIQYYNGEERAKGNILERFSAQQFPDLHSELNLSSLELGDSALYFCASSAPRTGGKYNEQFFGPGTRLTVL.

This clonotype was detected once. This sequence joins TRBV20-1 and TRBJ2-5; TRBD2 might be the D (5 bases). Germline V lookup: CDR1 DFQATT, CDR2 SNEGSKA (reference sequence). This CDR3 has 13 residues. The V end lost 6 bases, the J end lost 2 bases, and 13 bases lay between the germline ends. The CDR3 DNA sequence: TGCAGTGCCGAAAAATCGGGGCAAGAGACCCAGTACTTC. Its translation is CSAEKSGQETQYF.

The chain couples TRBV7-2 to TRBJ2-3, with D unclear. The germline V and J ends were trimmed by 3 bases and 11 bases, with 12 bases remaining between them. Germline values: CDR1 SGHTA, CDR2 FQGNSA. This CDR3 is built from 12 residues. CDR3 in amino acids: CASSFRLDEQYF. The CDR3 DNA follows: TGTGCCAGCAGCTTCAGACTCGACGAGCAGTATTTT.

This clonotype was counted only a few times. The chain combines TRBV29-1 with TRBJ2-3, with 7 bases matching TRBD1. The V gene end was trimmed by 6 bases and the J gene end by 4 bases; junction bases not matched to a gene: 10. The CDR3 length is 14 residues. The germline CDR1 and CDR2 sequences are SQVTM and ANQGSEA. This chain's CDR3 is CSVVVTGFPDTQYF. CDR3 bases: TGCAGCGTGGTAGTGACAGGGTTCCCAGATACGCAGTATTTT.

This clonotype was observed a handful of times. This chain uses TRBV30 with TRBJ2-4; no firm D call. Trimming stripped 3 bases from V and 7 bases from J, with 13 bases between. The CDR3 is 13 residues long. Germline V gene lookup returns CDR1 GTSNPN and CDR2 SVGIG (reference sequence). The CDR3 region has the DNA TGTGCCTGGAGCCCGACCCCGAGTAACATTCAGTACTTC. This translates into CAWSPTPSNIQYF.

The J gene is TRBJ2-7, the V gene TRBV6-6; TRBD2 aligns across 11 bases. Germline V gene lookup returns CDR1 MNHNY and CDR2 SVGAGI (reference sequence). V shed 5 bases and J 3 bases; nucleotides not matched to a gene: 3. This CDR3 is 14 amino acids long. The CDR3 nucleotides read TGTGCCAGCAGTAGACTAGCGGGGTTCTACGAGCAGTACTTC. Its protein is CASSRLAGFYEQYF.

The rearrangement joins TRBV5-1 to TRBJ2-7; 10 bases are a match to TRBD2. V trimming: 1 base; J trimming: 4 bases; junction bases outside the gene matches: 5. CDR3 length: 15 residues. Germline CDR1 SGHRS, CDR2 YFSETQ. CDR3 bases: TGCGCCAGCAGCTTGAAGGCTAGCGGGAGTTACGAGCAGTACTTC. This encodes CASSLKASGSYEQYF.

The chain joins TRBV29-1 to TRBJ2-2, with D possibly matching TRBD2 (6 bases). Germline-derived CDR1 and CDR2 are SQVTM and ANQGSEA. This CDR3 region has 17 residues. Trimming cost V 1 base and J 0 bases, with 15 bases left between them. The CDR3 DNA reads as TGCAGCGTTGAAGGGTTGGTGGAGGGACCGAACACCGGGGAGCTGTTTTTT. This encodes CSVEGLVEGPNTGELFF.

The chain carries TRBV13 and TRBJ2-3; D is uncertain. Germline V gene lookup returns CDR1 PRHDT and CDR2 FYEKMQ (reference sequence). V was shortened by 4 bases and J by 5 bases, with 13 bases between the two germline ends. This CDR3 has 14 residues. In DNA form, the CDR3 reads TGTGCCAGCAGCTCAGACGGAATTGGAGATACGCAGTATTTT. Its translation is CASSSDGIGDTQYF. Full variable domain (outside the CDR3, taken from reference TRBV13 and TRBJ2-3): AAGVIQSPRHLIKEKRETATLKCYPIPRHDTVYWYQQGPGQDPQFLISFYEKMQSDKGSIPDRFSAQQFSDYHSELNMSSLELGDSALYFCASSSDGIGDTQYFGPGTRLTVL.